Below, 27 T cell receptor beta chains from the same sample are listed, as sequenced in a study of T cell responses to AZD1222 COVID-19 vaccine. Here immunoSEQ multiplex PCR was the method, and the copy in TCRdb shows in-frame clones only, minus some. The table shows about 97,000 clones, with around 89% occurring only once. Sequenced material: peripheral blood, taken on day 0 of AZD1222 vaccination. The receptors come from an adult in good health.

The rearrangement uses TRBV11-2 and TRBJ1-5, with 7 positions matching TRBD1. After removal of 1 base from V and 3 bases from J, the junction contained 9 bases not matched to a gene. In germline, CDR1 is SGHAT, CDR2 FQNNGV. This CDR3 has 17 residues. The CDR3 nucleotides are TGTGCCAGCAGCTTAGTCGTACAGGGGCGTTTCAATCAGCCCCAGCATTTT. This translates into CASSLVVQGRFNQPQHF.

This sequence joins TRBV5-4 and TRBJ2-7, with D possibly TRBD2 on 5 matching bases. V gave up 0 bases and J gave up 2 bases, with 15 bases separating them. CDR1 and CDR2 (germline): SGHNT, YYREEE (reference sequence). This CDR3 has 16 residues. CDR3 residues: CASSLVSGLAPYEQYF. CDR3 sequence (DNA): TGTGCCAGCAGCTTGGTTTCAGGACTCGCCCCCTACGAGCAGTACTTC.

V and J are TRBV6-1 and TRBJ1-2, with no clear D. Trimming shortened V by 3 bases and J by 2 bases, and 10 bases separated the two germline ends. Germline CDR1 reads MNHNS; CDR2 reads SASEGT. The CDR3 has 14 amino acids. The CDR3 DNA sequence: TGTGCCAGCAGTGACCCAGAAAGGAACTATGGCTACACCTTC. Residues: CASSDPERNYGYTF.

The chain recombines TRBV5-1 with TRBJ2-5; 9 bases align to TRBD2. This CDR3 comprises 14 residues. CDR1 and CDR2 (germline): SGHRS, YFSETQ. Trimming at V came to 0 bases and at J to 5 bases, leaving 2 bases not matched to a gene. The CDR3 coding sequence is TGCGCCAGCAGCTTGGCTAGCGGGGTTGAGACCCAGTACTTC. Translating it yields CASSLASGVETQYF.

This chain uses TRBV3-1 (or the pseudogene TRBV3-2) with TRBJ2-3, with D hard to call. There are 13 residues in the CDR3. The V gene lost 6 bases and the J gene lost 1 base, with 8 bases spanning the gap. Germline V CDR1 and CDR2: LGHDT, YNNKEL (reference sequence). In DNA, the CDR3 is TGTGCCAGCAGTCAGAGCGGCACAGATACGCAGTATTTT. Protein sequence: CASSQSGTDTQYF.

The chain recombines TRBV25-1 with TRBJ1-2; D call uncertain. The germline V and J ends were trimmed by 1 base and 9 bases, with 9 bases remaining between them. The CDR3 has 12 amino acids. CDR1 is MGHDK, CDR2 SYGVNS, per germline. Here the CDR3 DNA reads TGTGCCAGCAGTGAATCCTCGGTTAGCTACACCTTC. This sequence encodes CASSESSVSYTF.

The V and J genes are TRBV27 and TRBJ2-7, with D hard to call. The CDR3 is 17 amino acids. V was trimmed by 3 bases and J by 0 bases, leaving 18 bases between them. Germline lookup yields CDR1 MNHEY and CDR2 SMNVEV (reference sequence). This CDR3 reads CASSFPPQQPSSYEQYF. In DNA, the CDR3 is TGTGCCAGCAGTTTTCCCCCCCAACAACCTAGCTCCTACGAGCAGTACTTC.

The chain combines TRBV18 with TRBJ2-3, with D unclear. V was clipped by 3 bases and J by 2 bases, with 9 bases between them. CDR1 is KGHSH, CDR2 LQKENI, per germline. The CDR3 runs 14 residues. CDR3 amino acids: CASSPLRSTDTQYF. Here the CDR3 DNA reads TGTGCCAGCTCACCTCTCAGGTCCACAGATACGCAGTATTTT.

The chain joins TRBV7-6 to TRBJ2-5, with 7 bases aligning to TRBD1. Per germline, CDR1 SGHVS and CDR2 FNYEAQ. This CDR3 comprises 15 residues. V trimming: 4 bases; J trimming: 2 bases; junction bases outside the gene matches: 7. The chain's CDR3 is CASSSSTGPQETQYF. The CDR3 DNA reads as TGTGCCAGCAGCTCTTCGACAGGGCCGCAAGAGACCCAGTACTTC.

The count of this clone is one. In DNA form, the CDR3 reads TGTGCCAGCAGTCCCCCCGGTGGGCGGCAGTACTTC. Amino acid sequence: CASSPPGGRQYF. The V gene is TRBV12-3 or TRBV12-4, the J gene TRBJ2-7; D is uncertain. The CDR3 runs 12 residues. V gave up 5 bases and J gave up 9 bases, with 14 bases separating them.

This chain joins TRBV9 and TRBJ2-5; 8 bases agree with TRBD1. Germline CDR1 is SGDLS and CDR2 is YYNGEE. CDR3 length equals 17 residues. After removal of 3 bases from V and 1 base from J, the junction contained 11 bases not matched to a gene. CDR3 sequence (DNA): TGTGCCAGCAGCGCCCAAGGACAGGGTGGATCCCAAGAGACCCAGTACTTC. This codes for CASSAQGQGGSQETQYF.

This chain links TRBV19 with TRBJ2-1; 12 bases match TRBD2. CDR3 length: 16 residues. J gave up 12 bases and V 1 base, and 10 bases lay outside the gene matches. Germline V lookup: CDR1 LNHDA, CDR2 SQIVND (reference sequence). The CDR3: CASSIAGGLAGFGQFF. CDR3 DNA: TGTGCCAGTAGTATAGCCGGGGGACTAGCGGGTTTTGGGCAGTTCTTC. Complete variable domain (other parts from reference TRBV19 and TRBJ2-1): DGGITQSPKYLFRKEGQNVTLSCEQNLNHDAMYWYRQDPGQGLRLIYYSQIVNDFQKGDIAEGYSVSREKKESFPLTVTSAQKNPTAFYLCASSIAGGLAGFGQFFGPGTRLTVL.

The count of this clone is one. The V gene is TRBV3-1 (or the pseudogene TRBV3-2), the J gene TRBJ1-2; weak D call: TRBD1 (5 bases). Germline V gene lookup returns CDR1 LGHDT and CDR2 YNNKEL (reference sequence). The CDR3 spans 15 residues. Trimming left V 0 bases short and J 5 bases short, with 13 bases between. This CDR3 reads CASSQDHRPGYGYTF. The CDR3, as DNA: TGTGCCAGCAGCCAAGATCACAGGCCTGGGTATGGCTACACCTTC.

The genes are TRBV7-3 and TRBJ1-3, with D uncertain. V lost 5 bases and J 4 bases, leaving 18 bases between the germline ends. This CDR3 region has 16 residues. CDR1 SGHTA and CDR2 FQGTGA come from the germline V gene. CDR3 region: CASSLGPSGEGNTIYF. The CDR3 nucleotides are TGTGCCAGCAGCCTTGGGCCGTCCGGAGAGGGAAACACCATATATTTT.

The chain joins TRBV10-1 to TRBJ2-7; TRBD1 matches 11 bases. Losses at the gene ends were 3 bases for V and 7 bases for J; bases not matched to a gene: 17. Germline values: CDR1 WNHNN, CDR2 SYGVQD (reference sequence). The CDR3 extends over 18 amino acids. This CDR3 is CASSDPGTGGRLAREQYF. Written as DNA, the CDR3 is TGCGCCAGCAGTGACCCCGGGACAGGGGGTAGACTAGCGAGGGAGCAGTACTTC.

This CDR3 is CASSFPQSQGYNEQFF. CDR3 nucleotide sequence: TGTGCCAGCAGTTTTCCACAATCACAGGGTTACAATGAGCAGTTCTTC. The chain combines TRBV28 with TRBJ2-1; possibly TRBD1 for D (6 bases). Per germline, CDR1 MDHEN and CDR2 SYDVKM. CDR3 size: 16 residues. V shed 3 bases and J shed 4 bases, with 16 bases lying between them. The full variable domain, in which reference TRBV28 and TRBJ2-1 provide the parts outside the CDR3, is DVKVTQSSRYLVKRTGEKVFLECVQDMDHENMFWYRQDPGLGLRLIYFSYDVKMKEKGDIPEGYSVSREKKERFSLILESASTNQTSMYLCASSFPQSQGYNEQFFGPGTRLTVL.

Judged by abundance, this clone is medium-sized. This chain connects TRBV5-8 to TRBJ2-7, with D unresolved. Trimming stripped 0 bases from V and 6 bases from J, with 16 bases between. The germline CDR1 and CDR2 sequences are SGHTS and YDEGEE. The CDR3 length is 15 residues. The CDR3 loop reads CASSLVWRWWGEQYF. Here the CDR3 DNA reads TGTGCCAGCAGCTTGGTGTGGCGGTGGTGGGGCGAGCAGTACTTC.

This chain connects TRBV3-1 (or the pseudogene TRBV3-2) to TRBJ2-1; 8 bases match TRBD2. The CDR3 contains 16 residues. Looked up from germline, CDR1 is LGHDT and CDR2 is YNNKEL (reference sequence). J was trimmed by 9 bases and V by 7 bases; bases with no gene match: 17. The CDR3 loop is CASNLSGGGRRSEQFF. The CDR3 DNA reads TGTGCCAGCAACCTTTCCGGGGGGGGTCGACGGAGTGAGCAGTTCTTC.

The genes are TRBV19 and TRBJ1-3, with D unresolved. Per the germline V gene, CDR1 is LNHDA and CDR2 is SQIVND (reference sequence). This CDR3 has 14 residues. V was shortened by 8 bases and J by 0 bases, with 11 bases between the two germline ends. In DNA, the CDR3 is TGTGCCAGTGCGACGGAATACTCTGGAAACACCATATATTTT. This codes for CASATEYSGNTIYF.

The chain joins TRBV7-2 to TRBJ1-2; D gene ambiguous. The V and J ends lost 2 bases and 1 base respectively, with 8 bases between them. In germline, CDR1 is SGHTA, CDR2 FQGNSA. CDR3 length: 14 amino acids. DNA for the CDR3: TGTGCCAGCAGCTTATTTCAGGTTAACTATGGCTACACCTTC. This gives the protein CASSLFQVNYGYTF. Filled out from reference TRBV7-2 and TRBJ1-2, the complete variable domain reads GAGVSQSPSNKVTEKGKDVELRCDPISGHTALYWYRQSLGQGLEFLIYFQGNSAPDKSGLPSDRFSAERTGGSVSTLTIQRTQQEDSAVYLCASSLFQVNYGYTFGSGTRLTVV.

The chain is built from TRBV18 and TRBJ1-3; D unresolved. The CDR3 has 15 residues. V lost 6 bases and J 0 bases, leaving 12 bases between the germline ends. Germline CDR1 and CDR2: KGHSH and LQKENI. This CDR3 is CASSPSRDSGNTIYF. The CDR3 DNA sequence: TGTGCCAGCTCCCCAAGTCGGGACTCTGGAAACACCATATATTTT.

The chain links TRBV6-2 or TRBV6-3 to TRBJ2-7, with 9 bases fitting TRBD1. The CDR3 covers 16 residues. V gave up 0 bases and J gave up 2 bases; unmatched junction bases: 5. Germline V gene sequence: CDR1 MNHEY, CDR2 SVGEGT. CDR3 nucleotide sequence: TGTGCCAGCAGTTACTCGGAGGGACAGGGAACCTACGAGCAGTACTTC. Translation gives CASSYSEGQGTYEQYF.

The chain joins TRBV28 to TRBJ1-2; D not certain. With 6 bases removed from V and 2 bases from J, the gap between germline ends came to 10 bases. This CDR3 region has 13 residues. Germline assignment: CDR1 MDHEN and CDR2 SYDVKM. The CDR3 nucleotides are TGTGCCAGCAGCCCTTTCCTAAACTATGGCTACACCTTC. It codes for CASSPFLNYGYTF.

The chain recombines TRBV9 with TRBJ1-1; D remains unclear. Germline lookup yields CDR1 SGDLS and CDR2 YYNGEE. The CDR3 is 14 amino acids. Trimming shortened V by 0 bases and J by 1 base, and 7 bases separated the two germline ends. The CDR3 reads CASSVVGGNTEAFF. The DNA for the CDR3 is TGTGCCAGCAGCGTAGTCGGCGGGAACACTGAAGCTTTCTTT.

The chain links TRBV6-1 to TRBJ1-2, with 7 bases aligning to TRBD1. The CDR3 has 13 residues. After removal of 9 bases from V and 0 bases from J, the junction contained 4 bases not matched to a gene. Germline V gene data show CDR1 as MNHNS and CDR2 as SASEGT. The CDR3 is CASTGDANYGYTF. The CDR3 nucleotides are TGTGCCAGTACAGGGGACGCTAACTATGGCTACACCTTC.

The chain carries TRBV4-1 and TRBJ2-7; possible D gene TRBD1, 5 bases. Germline lookup yields CDR1 MGHRA and CDR2 YSYEKL. Trimming left V 3 bases short and J 5 bases short, with 11 bases between. The CDR3 consists of 13 residues. Here the CDR3 reads CASSQQFRDEQYF. The CDR3 DNA sequence: TGCGCCAGCAGCCAGCAGTTCAGGGACGAGCAGTACTTC.

The V call is TRBV2, the J call TRBJ1-4; D call uncertain. Germline lookup yields CDR1 SNHLY and CDR2 FYNNEI. V dropped 6 bases and J dropped 4 bases, with 12 bases sitting between them. The CDR3 totals 14 residues. The CDR3 spells CASSHGQFNEKLFF. The CDR3 DNA reads as TGTGCCAGCAGCCACGGGCAGTTTAATGAAAAACTGTTTTTT.